The subject of this entry is one TCR beta chain. TCRdb reassembled clones from the PCR reads with MiXCR. The sample has tens of thousands of clones; roughly a quarter are singletons. This specimen comes from a study of metastatic and nonmetastatic thyroid tumors. Thyroid surgery was preceded by no treatment in any patient. Germline V gives CDR1 LNHDA, CDR2 SQIVND (reference sequence). There are 14 residues in the CDR3. Trimming pared 5 bases from V and 7 bases from J, leaving 15 bases between. The rearrangement uses TRBV19 and TRBJ1-5; D possibly corresponds to TRBD1 (6 bases). The sample was blood. The sequence was collected from a female donor with papillary thyroid cancer or a benign thyroid nodule (not recorded which). Some clones in this sample may be carry-over from other donors' samples. The CDR3 protein is CASSVIQGRQPQHF. The DNA for the CDR3 is TGTGCCAGTAGTGTAATACAGGGACGGCAGCCCCAGCATTTT.